This section outlines one TCR beta chain sequence together with its context. The CDR3 has 14 residues. The germline V gene encodes CDR1 GTSNPN and CDR2 SVGIG (reference sequence). The V end was cut by 4 bases, the J end by 10 bases, with 17 bases between. Assay: immunoSEQ multiplex PCR; the TCRdb copy retains only in-frame clones and omits some. The sample includes 150,000 to 200,000 clones, 81% of them seen just once. This sample stems from a study of cytomegalovirus exposure and HLA in healthy donors. The receptor was isolated from a woman aged 25 to 39 in good health and CMV-seronegative. The sample taken for sequencing was PBMCs. V gene TRBV30 combines with J gene TRBJ1-6; D gene ambiguous. CDR3 sequence reads: CAWTGLRVGSPLHF. CDR3 coding DNA: TGTGCCTGGACCGGGCTGCGGGTAGGGTCACCCCTCCACTTT.